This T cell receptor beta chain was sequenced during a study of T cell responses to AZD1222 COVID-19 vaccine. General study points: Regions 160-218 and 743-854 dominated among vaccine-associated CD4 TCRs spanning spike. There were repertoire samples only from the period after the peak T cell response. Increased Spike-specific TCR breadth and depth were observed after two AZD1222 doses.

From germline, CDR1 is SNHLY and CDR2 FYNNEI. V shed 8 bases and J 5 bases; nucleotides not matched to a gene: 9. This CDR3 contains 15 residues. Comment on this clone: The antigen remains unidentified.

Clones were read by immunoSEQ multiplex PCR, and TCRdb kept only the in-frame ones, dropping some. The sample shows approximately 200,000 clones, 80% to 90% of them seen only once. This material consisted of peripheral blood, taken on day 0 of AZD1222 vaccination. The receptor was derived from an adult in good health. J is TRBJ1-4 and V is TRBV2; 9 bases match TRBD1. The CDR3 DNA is TGTGCCAGCGAGAAGGGGGGGACAGGGAATGAAAAACTGTTTTTT. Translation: CASEKGGTGNEKLFF.